A single sample is the source of the 25 T cell receptor beta chains below, sequenced in a study of T cell clonotyping in hematopoietic cell transplantation. This table comes from immunoSEQ multiplex PCR, and its TCRdb copy is limited to in-frame clones, with some not included. The sample shows 20,000 to 30,000 clones, 75% to 85% of them seen only once. Time point defined: recipient sample about 28 days before transplant, after cytoreduction. The specimen was peripheral blood mononuclear cells, collected before stem cell transplant. The source is a woman aged 60-70 years with acute myeloid leukemia. Some clones in this sample may be carry-over from other donors' samples.

A single count supports this clone. The rearrangement uses TRBV5-1 and TRBJ2-7, with no clear D. The V end lost 6 bases, the J end lost 0 bases, and 7 bases lay between the germline ends. The CDR3 runs to 12 residues. Germline CDR1 is SGHRS and CDR2 is YFSETQ. For the CDR3, the DNA is TGCGCCAGCATGGCGCCCTCCTACGAGCAGTACTTC. This sequence encodes CASMAPSYEQYF.

The rearrangement joins TRBV11-1 to TRBJ2-7, with D maybe TRBD1 (7 bases). The CDR3 consists of 13 residues. Germline V gene data show CDR1 as SGHAT and CDR2 as FQDESV (reference sequence). V lost 5 bases and J 5 bases, leaving 13 bases between the germline ends. CDR3: CASSLDREDEQYF. DNA of the CDR3: TGTGCCAGCAGCCTCGACAGGGAGGACGAGCAGTACTTC.

The chain recombines TRBV27 with TRBJ2-1; 10 nucleotides line up with TRBD2. Germline V CDR1 and CDR2: MNHEY, SMNVEV (reference sequence). V dropped 5 bases and J dropped 4; count of bases not matched to a gene: 8. The CDR3 totals 16 residues. This CDR3 is CASSTRAGGRYNEQFF. CDR3 nucleotides: TGTGCCAGCAGTACAAGAGCGGGAGGGAGATACAATGAGCAGTTCTTC.

The rearrangement links TRBV19 to TRBJ2-7, with D unclear. Per germline, CDR1 LNHDA and CDR2 SQIVND (reference sequence). The length of the CDR3 is 13 residues. Trimming stripped 1 base from V and 2 bases from J, with 6 bases between. CDR3 bases: TGTGCCAGTAGTATAGGGCAACCCTACGAGCAGTACTTC. Encoded protein: CASSIGQPYEQYF.

The J gene is TRBJ1-5, the V gene TRBV2; weak D call: TRBD1 (6 bases). CDR3 length: 14 amino acids. Germline assignment: CDR1 SNHLY and CDR2 FYNNEI. The V gene lost 7 bases and the J gene lost 6 bases, with 16 bases spanning the gap. The CDR3 DNA is TGTGCCAGCACCCAAAGGGGGGGGCGTCAGCCCCAGCATTTT. Translated, it gives CASTQRGGRQPQHF.

The table lists this clone with a count of one. The V gene is TRBV2, the J gene TRBJ2-7; a possible D gene is TRBD2 (6 bases). Germline lookup yields CDR1 SNHLY and CDR2 FYNNEI. Between the trimmed V and J ends, which lost 8 bases and 2 bases, there was a span of 16 bases. The length of the CDR3 is 14 residues. The CDR3 DNA is TGTGCCAGCTCCTCTTCGGGAGATACCTACGAGCAGTACTTC. Protein sequence: CASSSSGDTYEQYF. Combining the CDR3 with reference TRBV2 and TRBJ2-7 gives the whole variable domain EPEVTQTPSHQVTQMGQEVILRCVPISNHLYFYWYRQILGQKVEFLVSFYNNEISEKSEIFDDQFSVERPDGSNFTLKIRSTKLEDSAMYFCASSSSGDTYEQYFGPGTRLTVT.

The V and J genes are TRBV7-2 and TRBJ2-7; tentative D call: TRBD2 (6 bases). Trimming removed 5 bases at V and 6 bases at J, with 17 bases between. Germline V gene data show CDR1 as SGHTA and CDR2 as FQGNSA. The CDR3 spans 14 residues. As DNA, the CDR3 is TGTGCCAGCAGCCCCGTCACCGTGGAGGGCGAGCAGTACTTC. Its translation is CASSPVTVEGEQYF. Full variable domain (rest looked up from reference TRBV7-2 and TRBJ2-7): GAGVSQSPSNKVTEKGKDVELRCDPISGHTALYWYRQSLGQGLEFLIYFQGNSAPDKSGLPSDRFSAERTGGSVSTLTIQRTQQEDSAVYLCASSPVTVEGEQYFGPGTRLTVT.

J is TRBJ2-7 and V is TRBV6-5; 7 bases are a match to TRBD2. With V trimmed by 4 bases and J by 2 bases, 5 bases remained unmatched. This CDR3 has 14 amino acids. Germline values: CDR1 MNHEY, CDR2 SVGAGI. In DNA form, the CDR3 reads TGTGCCAGCAGTTCGCGGGAGCGGGCCTACGAGCAGTACTTC. It encodes CASSSRERAYEQYF.

The chain uses TRBV15 and TRBJ2-7; possibly TRBD2 for D (5 bases). Germline V gene sequence: CDR1 LNHNV, CDR2 YYDKDF (reference sequence). CDR3 length equals 16 residues. V was cut by 0 bases and J by 0 bases, with 12 bases left in between. The CDR3 nucleotides read TGTGCCACCAGCAGAGATCTGAAAGCGGCCTCCTACGAGCAGTACTTC. Its translation: CATSRDLKAASYEQYF.

This clone was picked up one time. J is TRBJ1-2 and V is TRBV4-3; D not certain. V lost 3 bases to trimming and J lost 1 base, with 12 bases between them. This CDR3 has 15 residues. Germline CDR1 LGHNA, CDR2 YSLEER. The CDR3 nucleotides read TGCGCCAGCAGCCATCCCCGGGGAGGTAACTATGGCTACACCTTC. As protein: CASSHPRGGNYGYTF.

J is TRBJ1-4 and V is TRBV21-1. TRBV21-1 is noted as a pseudogene. The CDR3 has 15 amino acids. The CDR3 nucleotides are TGTGCCAGCAGCAAAGAAGGGCTACCTAATGAAAAACTGTTTTTT. Translating gives CASSKEGLPNEKLFF.

The CDR3 nucleotides are TGTGCCAGCAGCCTACGGGGGGTTAACACAGATACGCAGTATTTT. It encodes CASSLRGVNTDTQYF. This chain uses TRBV7-9 with TRBJ2-3; the match to TRBD2 covers 7 bases. Germline values: CDR1 SEHNR, CDR2 FQNEAQ (reference sequence). This CDR3 has 15 residues. V trimming: 5 bases; J trimming: 2 bases; junction bases outside the gene matches: 7.

This rearrangement joins TRBV7-6 to TRBJ2-7; 12 bases align to TRBD1. Germline CDR1 SGHVS, CDR2 FNYEAQ. The trim removed 4 bases at V and 5 bases at J, leaving 6 bases unmatched. The CDR3 is 15 residues long. For the CDR3, the DNA is TGTGCCAGCAGCTCCTCGGGACAGGGGGCCGACGAGCAGTACTTC. It encodes CASSSSGQGADEQYF. Drawing the rest from reference TRBV7-6 and TRBJ2-7, the complete variable domain is GAGVSQSPRYKVTKRGQDVALRCDPISGHVSLYWYRQALGQGPEFLTYFNYEAQQDKSGLPNDRFSAERPEGSISTLTIQRTEQRDSAMYRCASSSSGQGADEQYFGPGTRLTVT.

The chain combines TRBV7-2 with TRBJ2-1; D assignment may be TRBD1 or TRBD2 (7 bases each). Trimming pared 2 bases from V and 2 bases from J, leaving 16 bases between. This CDR3 is built from 17 residues. From germline, CDR1 is SGHTA and CDR2 FQGNSA. The CDR3 spells CASSLREGAATYNEQFF. In nucleotides, the CDR3 is TGTGCCAGCAGCTTAAGGGAGGGGGCTGCGACCTACAATGAGCAGTTCTTC.

The chain carries TRBV28 and TRBJ2-1; no firm D call. Germline loops: CDR1 MDHEN, CDR2 SYDVKM. Trimming took 6 bases from V and 2 from J, leaving 8 bases between them. This CDR3 is 13 amino acids long. CDR3 bases: TGTGCCAGCAGGCCCGACCCCTACAATGAGCAGTTCTTC. It translates to CASRPDPYNEQFF.

This rearrangement joins TRBV4-3 to TRBJ2-1, with 7 positions matching TRBD1. V was clipped by 0 bases and J by 3 bases; unmatched bases: 8. The CDR3 totals 17 residues. Germline CDR1 is LGHNA and CDR2 is YSLEER. The CDR3 nucleotides read TGCGCCAGCAGCCAAGAAGTCTCGGGACAGAGCTACAATGAGCAGTTCTTC. This sequence encodes CASSQEVSGQSYNEQFF.

The chain joins TRBV19 to TRBJ2-3; weak D call: TRBD1 (7 bases). CDR1 and CDR2 from the germline V gene are LNHDA and SQIVND (reference sequence). The CDR3 is 13 amino acids. The V end was cut by 7 bases, the J end by 3 bases, with 11 bases between. CDR3 DNA sequence: TGTGCCAGTATTGCAGGGGGGACAGATACGCAGTATTTT. Protein: CASIAGGTDTQYF.

This chain connects TRBV7-9 to TRBJ1-2, with D perhaps matching TRBD1 (5 bases). This CDR3 comprises 13 residues. Germline CDR1 and CDR2: SEHNR and FQNEAQ (reference sequence). V was shortened by 5 bases and J by 5 bases, with 12 bases between the two germline ends. CDR3 sequence reads: CASSLGLTYGYTF. The DNA of the CDR3 is TGTGCCAGCAGCCTGGGGCTGACTTATGGCTACACCTTC.

This clone showed up just once. The genes are TRBV20-1 and TRBJ2-7; D gene ambiguous. V dropped 6 bases and J dropped 1 base, with 7 bases sitting between them. The CDR3 runs 11 residues. Germline values: CDR1 DFQATT, CDR2 SNEGSKA (reference sequence). The CDR3 nucleotides are TGCAGTGCCGGTGTGTCCTACGAGCAGTACTTC. Translating gives CSAGVSYEQYF.

V is TRBV29-1 and J is TRBJ1-2; D might be TRBD1 (5 bases). V was trimmed by 6 bases and J by 7 bases, leaving 15 bases between them. Germline V gives CDR1 SQVTM, CDR2 ANQGSEA. The CDR3 runs 12 residues. CDR3 sequence reads: CSVGRGGGGYTF. CDR3 coding DNA: TGCAGCGTGGGGAGGGGAGGCGGTGGCTACACCTTC.

The gene calls are TRBV5-1 and TRBJ2-1, with 13 bases that match TRBD2. Germline CDR1 SGHRS, CDR2 YFSETQ. With 2 bases clipped from V and 2 bases from J, the junction kept 1 base outside the gene matches. CDR3 length: 16 residues. This chain's CDR3 is CASSFTSGRAYNEQFF. CDR3 bases: TGCGCCAGCAGCTTTACTAGCGGGAGGGCCTACAATGAGCAGTTCTTC.

The chain uses TRBV19 and TRBJ2-7, with D possibly matching TRBD2 (6 bases). Per the germline V gene, CDR1 is LNHDA and CDR2 is SQIVND (reference sequence). CDR3 length: 14 residues. Trimming took 4 bases from V and 5 from J, leaving 15 bases between them. The CDR3, as DNA: TGTGCCAGTAGTAGCGGGAAGGGTGCCCACGAGCAGTACTTC. It translates to CASSSGKGAHEQYF.

The V and J genes are TRBV6-5 and TRBJ2-1, with a tentative D call TRBD2 (6 bases). Germline-derived CDR1 and CDR2 are MNHEY and SVGAGI. The V gene lost 7 bases and the J gene lost 4 bases, with 11 bases spanning the gap. The CDR3 covers 13 residues. As DNA, the CDR3 is TGTGCCAGCAAGGGACTGTTGTACAATGAGCAGTTCTTC. Residues: CASKGLLYNEQFF.

In its sample, this clone was seen a few times. V usage is TRBV19 and J usage is TRBJ1-3, with D maybe TRBD1 (6 bases). The CDR3 loop spans 14 amino acids. Trimming stripped 6 bases from V and 0 bases from J, with 9 bases between. The germline V gene has CDR1 LNHDA and CDR2 SQIVND (reference sequence). In DNA form, the CDR3 reads TGTGCCAGTAGGCAGGGGAGCTCTGGAAACACCATATATTTT. It specifies CASRQGSSGNTIYF.

In this sample, this clone turned up a few times. This chain connects TRBV29-1 to TRBJ1-2; D might be TRBD1 (6 bases). The CDR3 is 14 amino acids. The germline gives CDR1 SQVTM, CDR2 ANQGSEA. V gave up 2 bases and J gave up 4 bases, with 14 bases separating them. CDR3 sequence reads: CSVERGRGGYGYTF. The CDR3 region has the DNA TGCAGCGTTGAAAGGGGCAGGGGAGGCTATGGCTACACCTTC.